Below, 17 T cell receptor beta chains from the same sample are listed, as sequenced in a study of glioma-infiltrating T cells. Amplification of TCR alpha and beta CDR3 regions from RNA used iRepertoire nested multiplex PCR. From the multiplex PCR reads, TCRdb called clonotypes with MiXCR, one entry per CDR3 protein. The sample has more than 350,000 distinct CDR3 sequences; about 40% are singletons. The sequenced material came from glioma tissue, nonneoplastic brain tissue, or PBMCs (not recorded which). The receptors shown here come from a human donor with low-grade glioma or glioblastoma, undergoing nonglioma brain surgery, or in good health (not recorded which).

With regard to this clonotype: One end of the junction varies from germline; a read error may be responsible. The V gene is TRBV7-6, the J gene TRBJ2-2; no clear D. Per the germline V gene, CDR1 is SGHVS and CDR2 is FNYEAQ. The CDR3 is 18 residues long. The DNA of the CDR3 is TGTGCCAGCAGTTTAGCCCTCCCGGGCCCCACAAACACCGGGGAGCTGTTTTTT. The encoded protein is CASSLALPGPTNTGELFF.

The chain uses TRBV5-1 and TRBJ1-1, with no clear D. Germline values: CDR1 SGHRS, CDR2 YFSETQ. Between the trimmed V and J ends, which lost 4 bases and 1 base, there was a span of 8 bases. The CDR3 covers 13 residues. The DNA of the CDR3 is TGCGCCAGCAGCAGGGCAGAGAACACTGAAGCTTTCTTT. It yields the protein CASSRAENTEAFF.

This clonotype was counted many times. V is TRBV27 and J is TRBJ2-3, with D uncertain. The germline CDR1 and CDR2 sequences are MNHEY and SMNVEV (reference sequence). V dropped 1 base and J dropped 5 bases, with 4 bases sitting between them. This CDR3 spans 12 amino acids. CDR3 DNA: TGTGCCAGCAGTTTATTGGGAGATACGCAGTATTTT. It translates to CASSLLGDTQYF.

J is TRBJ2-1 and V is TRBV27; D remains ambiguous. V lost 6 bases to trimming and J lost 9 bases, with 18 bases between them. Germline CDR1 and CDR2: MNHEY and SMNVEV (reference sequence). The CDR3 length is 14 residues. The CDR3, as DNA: TGTGCCAGCAGCCCGACGGGCCTAAACAGTGAGCAGTTCTTC. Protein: CASSPTGLNSEQFF.

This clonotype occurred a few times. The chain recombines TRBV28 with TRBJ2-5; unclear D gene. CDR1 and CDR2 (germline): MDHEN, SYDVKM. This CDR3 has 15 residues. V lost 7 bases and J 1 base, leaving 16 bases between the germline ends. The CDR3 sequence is CASTDTLGLQETQYF. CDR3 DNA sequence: TGTGCCAGCACAGACACCCTCGGGCTCCAAGAGACCCAGTACTTC.

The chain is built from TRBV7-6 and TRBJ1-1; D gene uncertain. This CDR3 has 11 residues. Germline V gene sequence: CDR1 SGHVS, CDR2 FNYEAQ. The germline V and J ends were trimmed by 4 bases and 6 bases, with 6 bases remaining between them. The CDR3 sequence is CASSSHSEAFF. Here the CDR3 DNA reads TGTGCCAGCAGCTCTCATTCTGAAGCTTTCTTT.

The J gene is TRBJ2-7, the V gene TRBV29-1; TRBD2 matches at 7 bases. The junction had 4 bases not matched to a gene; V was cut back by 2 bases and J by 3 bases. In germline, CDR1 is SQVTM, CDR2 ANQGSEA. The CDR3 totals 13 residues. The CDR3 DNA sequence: TGCAGCGTTGAATCCGGGGGGAGCTACGAGCAGTACTTC. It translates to CSVESGGSYEQYF.

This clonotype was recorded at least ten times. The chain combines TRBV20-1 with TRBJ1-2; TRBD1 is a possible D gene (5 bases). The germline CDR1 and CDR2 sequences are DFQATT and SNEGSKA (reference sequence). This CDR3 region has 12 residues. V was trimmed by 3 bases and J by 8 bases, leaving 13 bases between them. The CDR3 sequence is CSARSGGGGYTF. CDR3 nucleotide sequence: TGCAGTGCTAGGTCCGGGGGAGGAGGCTACACCTTC.

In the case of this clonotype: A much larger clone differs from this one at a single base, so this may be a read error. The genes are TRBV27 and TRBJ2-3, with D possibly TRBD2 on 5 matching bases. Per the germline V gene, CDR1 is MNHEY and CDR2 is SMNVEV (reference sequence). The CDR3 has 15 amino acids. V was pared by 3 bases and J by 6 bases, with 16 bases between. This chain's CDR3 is CASSFLSVGADTQYF. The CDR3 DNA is TGTGCCAGCAGTTTCCTTTCAGTGGGAGCCGATACGCAGTATTTT.

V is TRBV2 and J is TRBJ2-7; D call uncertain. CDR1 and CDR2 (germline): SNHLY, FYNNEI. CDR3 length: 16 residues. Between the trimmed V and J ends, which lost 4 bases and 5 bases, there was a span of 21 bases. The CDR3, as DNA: TGTGCCAGCAGTGGATCTCCCTCCGGGTCTTCCGACGAGCAGTACTTC. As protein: CASSGSPSGSSDEQYF.

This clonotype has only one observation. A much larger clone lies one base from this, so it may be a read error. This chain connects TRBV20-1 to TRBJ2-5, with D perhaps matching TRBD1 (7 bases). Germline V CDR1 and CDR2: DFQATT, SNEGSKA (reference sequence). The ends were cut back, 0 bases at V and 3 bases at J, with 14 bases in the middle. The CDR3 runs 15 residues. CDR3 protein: CSAREEGQHKETQYF. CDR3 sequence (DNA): TGCAGTGCTAGAGAGGAGGGACAGCATAAAGAGACCCAGTACTTC.

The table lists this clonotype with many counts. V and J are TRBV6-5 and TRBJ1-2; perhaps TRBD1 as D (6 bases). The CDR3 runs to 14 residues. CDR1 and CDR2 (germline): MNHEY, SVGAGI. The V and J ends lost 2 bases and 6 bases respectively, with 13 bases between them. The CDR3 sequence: CASSYGGRSNGYTF. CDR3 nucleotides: TGTGCCAGCAGTTACGGGGGCAGATCTAATGGCTACACCTTC.

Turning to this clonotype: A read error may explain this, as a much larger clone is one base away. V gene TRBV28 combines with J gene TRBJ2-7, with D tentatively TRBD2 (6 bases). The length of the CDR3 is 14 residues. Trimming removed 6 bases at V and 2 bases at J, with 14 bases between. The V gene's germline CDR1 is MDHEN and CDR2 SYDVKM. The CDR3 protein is CASRLGLTPYEQYF. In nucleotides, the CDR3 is TGTGCCAGCAGGCTGGGACTGACCCCCTACGAGCAGTACTTC.

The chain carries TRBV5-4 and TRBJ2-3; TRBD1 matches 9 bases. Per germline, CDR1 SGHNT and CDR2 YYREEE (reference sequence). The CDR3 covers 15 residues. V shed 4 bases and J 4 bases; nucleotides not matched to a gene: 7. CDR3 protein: CASSQDRGTSDTQYF. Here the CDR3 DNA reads TGTGCCAGCAGCCAGGACAGGGGAACGTCAGATACGCAGTATTTT.

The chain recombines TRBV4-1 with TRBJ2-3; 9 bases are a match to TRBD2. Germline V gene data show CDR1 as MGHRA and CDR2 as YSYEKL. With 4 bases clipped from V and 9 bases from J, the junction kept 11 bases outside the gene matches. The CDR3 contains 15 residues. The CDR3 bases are TGCGCCAGCAGCCCCGGGGTAGCGGGAGTAGACACGCAGTATTTT. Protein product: CASSPGVAGVDTQYF.

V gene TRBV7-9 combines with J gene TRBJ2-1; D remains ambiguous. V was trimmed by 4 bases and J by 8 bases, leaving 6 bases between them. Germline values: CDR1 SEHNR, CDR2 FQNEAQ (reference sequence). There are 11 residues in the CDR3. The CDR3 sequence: CASSSRYEQFF. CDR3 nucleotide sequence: TGTGCCAGCAGCTCACGGTATGAGCAGTTCTTC.

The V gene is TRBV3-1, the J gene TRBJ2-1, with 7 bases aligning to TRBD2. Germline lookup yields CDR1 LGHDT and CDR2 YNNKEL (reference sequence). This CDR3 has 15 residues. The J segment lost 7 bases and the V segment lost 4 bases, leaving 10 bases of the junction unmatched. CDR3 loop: CASSPWAGVVNEQFF. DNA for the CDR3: TGTGCCAGCAGCCCCTGGGCGGGAGTAGTTAATGAGCAGTTCTTC.